The 5 T cell receptor beta chains below come from one sample, sequenced in a study of blood T cell repertoires in COVID-19. Sequenced by immunoSEQ multiplex PCR; TCRdb stores in-frame clones only, minus some. The table lists around 200,000 clones, around 87% of them singletons, with 5.5% to 8% in the top ten. Material for sequencing was peripheral blood. The origin of the receptors is a man in his 60s who had recovered from COVID-19.

This chain links TRBV5-1 with TRBJ1-5, with 9 bases matching TRBD1. The V gene end was trimmed by 0 bases and the J gene end by 3 bases; junction bases not matched to a gene: 1. Germline CDR1 SGHRS, CDR2 YFSETQ. The CDR3 has 15 residues. Here the CDR3 reads CASSLGTGVNQPQHF. CDR3 DNA sequence: TGCGCCAGCAGCTTGGGGACAGGGGTCAATCAGCCCCAGCATTTT.

The chain is built from TRBV10-2 and TRBJ1-5; TRBD1 aligns across 10 bases. The CDR3 contains 15 residues. The V gene end was trimmed by 4 bases and the J gene end by 6 bases; junction bases not matched to a gene: 6. Germline values: CDR1 WSHSY, CDR2 SAAADI. DNA for the CDR3: TGCGCCAGCAGTGCTTGGGACAGGGGATTTCAGCCCCAGCATTTT. Amino acid sequence: CASSAWDRGFQPQHF.

This CDR3 is CASSMTEETQYF. As DNA, the CDR3 is TGTGCCAGTAGTATGACAGAAGAGACCCAGTACTTC. This rearrangement joins TRBV19 to TRBJ2-5; possible D gene TRBD1, 5 bases. V lost 3 bases and J 3 bases, leaving 5 bases between the germline ends. Germline V CDR1 and CDR2: LNHDA, SQIVND (reference sequence). The CDR3 runs 12 residues.

This chain joins TRBV27 and TRBJ1-2; 10 nucleotides agree with TRBD1. V lost 6 bases and J lost 7; bases outside the gene matches: 5. Germline-derived CDR1 and CDR2 are MNHEY and SMNVEV (reference sequence). The CDR3 runs to 13 residues. The CDR3 nucleotides are TGTGCCAGCAGGACAGGGGGCGAGGGTGGCTACACCTTC. Its translation: CASRTGGEGGYTF.

This clone came up many times. The chain links TRBV30 to TRBJ1-1; weak D call: TRBD1 (6 bases). The CDR3 spans 13 residues. The V gene's germline CDR1 is GTSNPN and CDR2 SVGIG (reference sequence). The ends were cut back, 3 bases at V and 6 bases at J, with 14 bases in the middle. CDR3 sequence: CAWRNREFAEAFF. The CDR3 DNA reads as TGTGCCTGGAGAAACAGGGAATTCGCTGAAGCTTTCTTT.